Shown below are 2 T cell receptor beta chains from a single sample sequenced in a study of shared clonotypes between healthy human individuals. Sequenced by immunoSEQ multiplex PCR; TCRdb stores in-frame clones only, minus some. The table shows 2 million to 2.5 million clones, with roughly 93% occurring only once. Sequencing was done on a sample of naive CD4+ T cells from PBMCs. Described subset: CD45RA+ positively selected. Receptors were obtained from a man aged 18 to 35 in good health. Some clones in this sample may be carry-over from other donors' samples.

The chain couples TRBV20-1 to TRBJ1-1; no reliable D call. Germline V gives CDR1 DFQATT, CDR2 SNEGSKA (reference sequence). The CDR3 runs to 11 residues. The CDR3 nucleotides read TGCAGCGCGTTGTACAACACTGAAGCTTTCTTT. This translates into CSALYNTEAFF.

The V and J genes are TRBV7-7 and TRBJ2-7; possibly TRBD2 for D (6 bases). The CDR3 is 16 residues long. The V end was cut by 6 bases, the J end by 7 bases, with 25 bases between. CDR1 SSHAT and CDR2 FNYEAQ come from the germline V gene (reference sequence). The CDR3 reads CASSGVDIGSAREQYF. For the CDR3, the DNA is TGTGCCAGCAGTGGTGTAGACATCGGGAGCGCTAGGGAGCAGTACTTC.